A selection of T cell receptor beta chains follows, all from one sample in a study of T-cell reconstitution after alpha-beta-depleted transplantation in children. TCRdb re-derived calls from the PCR reads in MiXCR, one entry per CDR3 protein. This table has fewer than 250,000 distinct CDR3 sequences, roughly 8% appearing once. The sample consisted of PBMCs, mostly from graft donor cells, taken 180 days after TCRalphabeta/CD19-depleted stem cell transplant. The receptors were gathered from a male patient aged 10 to 17 who had a stem cell transplant for acute lymphoblastic leukemia, so the T cells may come from the graft donor. Both conserved end residues are part of each CDR3. Each record gives: V gene, clone size, D gene, J gene, CDR3 protein, CDR3 DNA. D genes are given only for firm matches. Size is stated for part of the rows, as once, few or many counts, or as a class when the clone is expanded.

TRBV7-9,many,-,TRBJ2-7,CASSPGPDQYF,TGTGCCAGCAGCCCTGGACCAGACCAGTACTTC
TRBV7-6,many,TRBD1,TRBJ1-2,CASSPGTGGSYGYTF,TGTGCCAGCAGCCCTGGTACAGGGGGCAGCTATGGCTACACCTTC
TRBV5-6,many,TRBD1,TRBJ2-7,CASSSGGQGYEQYF,TGTGCCAGCAGCTCTGGTGGACAGGGCTACGAGCAGTACTTC
TRBV20-1,many,-,TRBJ1-6,CSATGSSYNSPLHF,TGCAGTGCCACAGGGAGCTCCTATAATTCACCCCTCCACTTT
TRBV5-1,many,-,TRBJ2-7,CASRHGGSYEQYF,TGCGCCAGCAGACATGGGGGATCCTACGAGCAGTACTTC
TRBV19,many,TRBD1,TRBJ2-2,CASRNYRGNTGELFF,TGTGCCAGTAGAAATTACAGGGGGAACACCGGGGAGCTGTTTTTT
TRBV20-1,many,-,TRBJ2-7,CSARGVTYEQYF,TGCAGTGCTAGAGGGGTAACCTACGAGCAGTACTTC
TRBV5-8,many,-,TRBJ2-7,CASPWGPRGSYEQYF,TGTGCCAGCCCCTGGGGACCGAGGGGGTCCTACGAGCAGTACTTC
TRBV7-6,many,TRBD1,TRBJ2-7,CASSPDRVWGPYEQYF,TGTGCCAGCAGCCCAGACAGGGTGTGGGGACCCTACGAGCAGTACTTC
TRBV5-1,many,-,TRBJ2-1,CASSLISYNEQFF,TGCGCCAGCAGCTTGATCTCCTACAATGAGCAGTTCTTC
TRBV10-3,many,-,TRBJ2-7,CAISDGGSYEQYF,TGTGCCATCAGTGACGGGGGTTCGTACGAGCAGTACTTC
TRBV7-9,-,-,TRBJ1-2,CASSSSTLSYGYTF,TGTGCCAGCAGCTCCTCCACTCTATCGTATGGCTACACCTTC
TRBV11-3,many,-,TRBJ2-7,CASSLEAGSYEQYF,TGTGCCAGCAGCTTAGAGGCGGGATCCTACGAGCAGTACTTC
TRBV7-2,many,-,TRBJ2-1,CASSLVHRTLYNEQFF,TGTGCCAGCAGCTTAGTCCACCGAACTCTTTACAATGAGCAGTTCTTC
TRBV7-2,many,-,TRBJ1-1,CASSLRAGTNTEAFF,TGTGCCAGCAGCTTAAGGGCAGGGACCAACACTGAAGCTTTCTTT
TRBV7-2,many,-,TRBJ1-2,CASSLAQGGGGYTF,TGTGCCAGCAGCTTAGCTCAGGGCGGTGGTGGCTACACCTTC
TRBV3-1,many,-,TRBJ2-5,CASSHGGQLQETQYF,TGTGCCAGCAGTCATGGTGGACAGCTCCAAGAGACCCAGTACTTC
TRBV5-1,many,TRBD2,TRBJ2-1,CASRLGTSGTEQFF,TGCGCCAGCCGCCTAGGGACTAGCGGGACTGAGCAGTTCTTC
TRBV12-5,few,-,TRBJ2-1,CASGLGGLGGEQFF,TGTGCTAGTGGTCTGGGGGGACTCGGCGGTGAGCAGTTCTTC
TRBV29-1,many,-,TRBJ2-7,CSVEAWQGTIYEQYF,TGCAGCGTTGAAGCTTGGCAGGGGACCATCTACGAGCAGTACTTC
TRBV29-1,many,-,TRBJ2-5,CSAGGGETQYF,TGCAGCGCCGGTGGTGGTGAGACCCAGTACTTC
TRBV11-2,many,-,TRBJ2-6,CASSLAYVLTF,TGTGCCAGCAGCTTAGCGTACGTCCTGACTTTC
TRBV7-3,many,-,TRBJ2-3,CASSLTGARDTQYF,TGTGCCAGCAGCTTAACAGGGGCCAGGGATACGCAGTATTTT
TRBV29-1,many,-,TRBJ2-7,CSAGPGPYEQYF,TGCAGCGCAGGGCCCGGTCCCTACGAGCAGTACTTC
TRBV5-5,many,-,TRBJ1-6,CASSLFSVDNSPLHF,TGTGCCAGCAGCCTGTTTTCTGTAGATAATTCACCCCTCCACTTT
TRBV4-2,many,-,TRBJ2-5,CASSQDYEIVETQYF,TGTGCCAGCAGCCAAGATTATGAGATTGTGGAGACCCAGTACTTC
TRBV7-9,many,-,TRBJ2-2,CASSLKPQITGELFF,TGTGCCAGCAGCTTAAAACCCCAGATCACCGGGGAGCTGTTTTTT
TRBV6-5,many,-,TRBJ1-6,CASRGAEGRFSPLHF,TGTGCCAGCAGGGGGGCCGAGGGGAGGTTTTCACCCCTCCACTTT
TRBV12-3/TRBV12-4,many,-,TRBJ1-2,CASSLWGGTGYTF,TGTGCCAGCAGTTTGTGGGGGGGAACGGGCTACACCTTC
TRBV7-7,many,TRBD2,TRBJ2-5,CASTYGTSEQETQYF,TGTGCCAGCACCTATGGGACTAGCGAACAAGAGACCCAGTACTTC
TRBV27,-,-,TRBJ1-2,CASSFQGNYGYTF,TGTGCCAGCAGTTTCCAGGGTAACTATGGCTACACCTTC
TRBV7-9,many,TRBD1,TRBJ2-7,CASSLAGGQGSYEQYF,TGTGCCAGCAGCTTAGCGGGGGGACAGGGGTCCTACGAGCAGTACTTC
TRBV10-2,few,-,TRBJ2-3,CASRTGRPARPGTDTQYF,TGCGCCAGCAGAACGGGACGTCCGGCCCGCCCAGGCACAGATACGCAGTATTTT
TRBV2,-,-,TRBJ2-7,CASSGETAAFEQYF,TGTGCCAGCAGTGGGGAGACAGCCGCCTTCGAGCAGTACTTC
TRBV20-1,many,-,TRBJ1-1,CSAGGGYGQGAEAFF,TGCAGTGCTGGGGGAGGGTACGGGCAAGGCGCTGAAGCTTTCTTT
TRBV6-5,many,-,TRBJ2-7,CASRGTSVTYEQYF,TGTGCCAGCAGGGGGACATCGGTTACCTACGAGCAGTACTTC
TRBV5-1,few,-,TRBJ1-6,CASSLVGRVLYSPLHF,TGCGCCAGCAGCTTGGTGGGGAGGGTACTTTATTCACCCCTCCACTTT
TRBV14,many,-,TRBJ2-7,CASSLSTGTYEQYF,TGTGCCAGCAGCCTCTCCACAGGGACCTACGAGCAGTACTTC
TRBV20-1,-,TRBD2,TRBJ2-7,CSASNLGYSRDYSYEQYF,TGCAGTGCTAGTAACCTTGGGTATTCCCGGGACTACTCCTACGAGCAGTACTTC
TRBV2,many,-,TRBJ2-1,CASRGDVNNEQFF,TGTGCCAGCAGGGGGGACGTGAACAATGAGCAGTTCTTC
TRBV12-3/TRBV12-4,many,TRBD2,TRBJ2-3,CASSLGPLAGSTDTQYF,TGTGCCAGCAGTTTAGGGCCCCTAGCGGGGAGCACAGATACGCAGTATTTT
TRBV29-1,many,-,TRBJ2-1,CSGRIGSYNEQFF,TGCAGCGGTAGAATAGGGTCCTACAATGAGCAGTTCTTC
TRBV6-5,many,TRBD1,TRBJ1-1,CASITAGTGGLEAFF,TGTGCCAGCATTACAGCCGGGACAGGGGGCCTTGAAGCTTTCTTT
TRBV28,many,-,TRBJ1-1,CASSLEQGAFF,TGTGCCAGCAGTTTGGAACAGGGAGCTTTCTTT
TRBV9,many,-,TRBJ2-7,CASSVDPLAYEQYF,TGTGCCAGCAGCGTAGACCCCTTGGCCTACGAGCAGTACTTC
TRBV20-1,many,-,TRBJ2-1,CSAHSRPNNEQFF,TGCAGTGCCCATTCCCGGCCGAACAATGAGCAGTTCTTC
TRBV29-1,many,-,TRBJ1-1,CSVYRELMNTEAFF,TGCAGCGTGTACAGGGAATTAATGAACACTGAAGCTTTCTTT
TRBV18,many,TRBD1,TRBJ1-5,CASSRQGGYNQPQHF,TGTGCCAGCTCACGACAGGGAGGTTACAATCAGCCCCAGCATTTT
TRBV20-1,many,TRBD1,TRBJ2-7,CSARGRTGPSYEQYF,TGCAGTGCTAGAGGACGGACAGGCCCTTCCTACGAGCAGTACTTC
TRBV5-1,many,TRBD1,TRBJ1-2,CASSWDGGTAGYTF,TGCGCCAGCAGCTGGGACGGAGGGACAGCAGGCTACACCTTC
TRBV7-8,many,TRBD1,TRBJ2-3,CASSPSQGAGTDTQYF,TGTGCCAGCAGCCCCTCACAGGGGGCAGGCACAGATACGCAGTATTTT
TRBV6-5,-,-,TRBJ2-3,CASSNRDSTDTQYF,TGTGCCAGCAGTAACCGGGACAGCACAGATACGCAGTATTTT
TRBV23-1,few,TRBD1,TRBJ2-3,CASSQSETGGRSDTQYF,TGCGCCAGCAGTCAATCGGAGACAGGGGGTCGGTCAGATACGCAGTATTTT
TRBV6-1,many,-,TRBJ2-3,CAILGQSTDTQYF,TGTGCCATCCTAGGACAGAGCACAGATACGCAGTATTTT